This T cell receptor beta chain was recorded in a study of T cells in localized non-small cell lung cancer (TCRdb year 2020). Turning to the overall study: T cell repertoires of 200 to 300 early-stage NSCLC patients were analyzed, with tumors being compared against uninvolved tumor-adjacent lungs. The cohort consisted of 236 treatment-naive NSCLC patients whose localized lung tumors had been resected. NSCLC patients had a mean age of around 70 years, and more than 120 were male and over 85 female. What the work shows at the level of the full study, not this receptor alone: Because the study design was exploratory, TCR variables were selected using unadjusted p-values without false-discovery rate correction. Longer overall survival was associated with higher T cell density in blood, whereas shorter survival was associated with higher clonality in adjacent lung. Of the top 100 tumor clones, a median of 57 were detected in paired uninvolved adjacent lung; over 25 were also among that lung's top 100. Uninvolved tumor-adjacent lung showed the highest T cell clonality, higher than tumor, which suggests more focused antigenic responses in the uninvolved tumor-adjacent lung. Because multi-region tumor sequencing was not done, intratumor heterogeneity could not be ruled out.

The table lists this clone with a few counts. No cognate antigen has been identified for it. No quality values exist for individual bases; no much larger clone is one base distant. At diagnosis, peripheral blood, uninvolved tumor-adjacent lung and tumor were collected and stored as a combination of fresh-frozen and FFPE material. TCR beta CDR3 regions were sequenced from DNA using the immunoSEQ Assay. In the paper's pipeline: To compute T cell density, TCR beta template counts were normalized to usable DNA, which was estimated by amplifying housekeeping genes. Richness was estimated with the preseqR package, extrapolating to 400,000 templates for PBMC samples and 120,000 templates for tissue samples. Clonality was taken to be one minus Pielou's evenness. Tissue-enriched TCRs were identified through differential abundance testing performed on productive amino-acid clonotypes, with a minimum total count of 5 and an alpha of 0.1. Repertoire overlap between compartments was quantified with the Jaccard Index and Morisita Overlap Index. GLIPH clustered TCR beta CDR3s with public tetramer-defined viral CDR3s; viral motifs required at least three viral sequences plus V-gene enrichment. TCRdb obtained this table from immuneACCESS and retained in-frame rearrangements with V and J assigned. These tables miss some clones; where compared with another copy, unresolved V genes account for less than half of the shortfall, and the remainder is unexplained. That table is the source of V, J and clone size, and D and trimming were worked out from the DNA. Across this sample there are fewer than 3,500 clones, with less than 30% seen only once. The top ten clones comprise over 20% of the sample.

This receptor was identified in a man between 40 and 70 years old with stage I lung adenocarcinoma. Sequencing used lung tumor tissue, obtained before any cancer treatment.

The CDR3 protein sequence reads: CASSLVPSNAYEQYF. In nucleotides, the sequence is TGCGCCAGCAGCTTGGTACCTTCGAATGCCTACGAGCAGTACTTC. Recombination connected TRBV5-1 to TRBJ2-7; there is no confident call for the D gene. The CDR3, from cysteine to phenylalanine, totals 15 residues. The only DNA kept is the CDR3, 45 bases in frame from the first base. V is pared back by 0 bases and J by 2 bases, with 12 bases lying between the germline termini. CDR1 and CDR2 are drawn from the germline V gene: SGHRS, YFSETQ.